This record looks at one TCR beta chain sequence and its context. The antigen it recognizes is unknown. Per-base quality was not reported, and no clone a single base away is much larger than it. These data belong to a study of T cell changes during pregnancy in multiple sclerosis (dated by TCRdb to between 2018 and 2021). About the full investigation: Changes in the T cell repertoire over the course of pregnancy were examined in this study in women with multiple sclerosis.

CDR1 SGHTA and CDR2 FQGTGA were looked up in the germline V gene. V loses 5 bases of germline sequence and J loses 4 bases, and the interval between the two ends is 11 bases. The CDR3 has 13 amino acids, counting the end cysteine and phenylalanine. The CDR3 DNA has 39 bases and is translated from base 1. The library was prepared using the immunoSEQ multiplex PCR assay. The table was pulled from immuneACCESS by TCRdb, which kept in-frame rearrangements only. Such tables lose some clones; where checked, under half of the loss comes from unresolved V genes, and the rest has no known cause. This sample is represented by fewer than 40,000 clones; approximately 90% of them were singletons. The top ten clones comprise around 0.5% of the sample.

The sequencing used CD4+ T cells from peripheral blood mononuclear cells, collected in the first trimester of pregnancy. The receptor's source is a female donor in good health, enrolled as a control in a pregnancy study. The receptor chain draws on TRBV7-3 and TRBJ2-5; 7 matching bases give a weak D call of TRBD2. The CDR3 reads CASSQGGGETQYF. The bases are TGTGCCAGCAGCCAGGGAGGGGGAGAGACCCAGTACTTC.